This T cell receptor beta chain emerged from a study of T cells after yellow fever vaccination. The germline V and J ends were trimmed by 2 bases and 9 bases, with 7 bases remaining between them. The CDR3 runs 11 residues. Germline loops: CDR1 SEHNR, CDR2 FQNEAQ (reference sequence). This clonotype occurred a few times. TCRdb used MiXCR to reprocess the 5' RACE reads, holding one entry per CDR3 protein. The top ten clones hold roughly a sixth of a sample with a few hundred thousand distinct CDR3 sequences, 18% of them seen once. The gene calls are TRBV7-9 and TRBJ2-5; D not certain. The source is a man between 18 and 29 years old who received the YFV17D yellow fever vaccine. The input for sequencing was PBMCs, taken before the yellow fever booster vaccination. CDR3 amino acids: CASSLSHAQYF. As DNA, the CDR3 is TGTGCCAGCAGCTTATCCCATGCCCAGTACTTC.